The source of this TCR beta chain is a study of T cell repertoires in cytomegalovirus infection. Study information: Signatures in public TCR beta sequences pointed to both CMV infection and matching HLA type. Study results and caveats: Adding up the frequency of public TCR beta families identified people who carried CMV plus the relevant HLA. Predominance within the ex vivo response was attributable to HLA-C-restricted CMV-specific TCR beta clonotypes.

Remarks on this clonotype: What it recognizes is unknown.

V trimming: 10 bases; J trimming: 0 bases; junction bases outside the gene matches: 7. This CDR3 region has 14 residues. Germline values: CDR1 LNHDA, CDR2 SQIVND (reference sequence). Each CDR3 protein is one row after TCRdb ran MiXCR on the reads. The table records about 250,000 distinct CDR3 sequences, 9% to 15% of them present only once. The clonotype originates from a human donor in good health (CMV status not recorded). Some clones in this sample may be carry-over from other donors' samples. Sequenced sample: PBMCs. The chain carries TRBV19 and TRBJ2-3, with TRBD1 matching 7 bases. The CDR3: CATRTGASTDTQYF. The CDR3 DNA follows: TGTGCCACCCGGACAGGAGCTAGCACAGATACGCAGTATTTT.